These T cell receptor beta chains were read from a single sample in a study of blood T cells in healthy people across ages. MiXCR was run by TCRdb on the 5' RACE reads, yielding one entry per CDR3 protein. The data contain almost 550,000 distinct CDR3 sequences, 24% of them singletons. This sample also belongs to another study, concerning T cells of mothers and their children.

Input material: blood. The receptors were gathered from a boy younger than 18 in good health. Both conserved end residues are part of each CDR3.

V | length | CDR3
TRBV6-1 | 13 | CASRVQGIETQYF
TRBV7-8 | 17 | CASSLDRGPSWLNTIYF
TRBV3-1 | 12 | CASSQGGEKLFF
TRBV7-2 | 15 | CASSQGQGNTDTQYF
TRBV7-2 | 14 | CASSLGGPVGELFF
TRBV21-1 | 17 | CASSKERPKSYQETQYF
TRBV7-2 | 15 | CASSPAPSGEETQYF
TRBV29-1 | 15 | CSVRQGSSGANVLTF
TRBV29-1 | 14 | CSVDDGTASYEQYF
TRBV28 | 14 | CASSLRGRVYGYTF
TRBV20-1 | 13 | CSARDGRQFEQYF
TRBV27 | 16 | CASSENPYMYQETQYF
TRBV7-2 | 13 | CASSVQGGTEAFF
TRBV7-9 | 16 | CASSLGGGIVGEKLFF
TRBV7-9 | 14 | CASSSPDWDETQYF
TRBV12-3/TRBV12-4 | 14 | CASSLGGHGEEQYF
TRBV7-9 | 16 | CASSSSGRGLTNEQFF
TRBV7-2 | 15 | CASSLAAGGPDTQYF
TRBV4-3 | 16 | CASSQDSGRPPETQYF
TRBV29-1 | 18 | CSVVVGLAGGSSYNEQFF
TRBV5-6 | 12 | CASSFRPYEQYF
TRBV6-1 | 15 | CASSEALSGAGGYTF
TRBV4-1 | 17 | CASSQDSGISLRSGQFF
TRBV9 | 18 | CASSVGLAGVGAQETQYF
TRBV4-3 | 17 | CASSQDQSGGMGYGYTF
TRBV7-9 | 16 | CASSPPLTGTQETQYF
TRBV27 | 17 | CASSTPGLAGERDEQFF
TRBV20-1 | 13 | CSARILLAVTQYF
TRBV7-9 | 16 | CASSLARGPSAYEQYF
TRBV5-4 | 14 | CASGRGGKRNGELF
TRBV27 | 14 | CASNPAGKNTEAFF
TRBV4-3 | 17 | CASSQDIAADTNYGYTF
TRBV28 | 12 | CASRDRLARRFF
TRBV5-1 | 13 | CASSSHNTGELFF
TRBV27 | 15 | CASNKLAGGPHEQFF
TRBV7-2 | 14 | CASSLQLGLDEQFF
TRBV12-3/TRBV12-4 | 12 | CASRLDGATQYF
TRBV18 | 16 | CASSRLSRTGQETQYF
TRBV12-3/TRBV12-4 | 16 | CASSLGVGLMSYEQYF
TRBV4-3 | 18 | CACSQDPGPISGANVLTF
TRBV20-1 | 18 | CSAKELVTNEGNTGELFF
TRBV5-1 | 13 | CASSLVVAYEQYF
TRBV4-3 | 15 | CASSQDSREDSPLHF
TRBV10-3 | 12 | CAISESRGGYTF
TRBV20-1 | 14 | CSATGLAGGGEQYF
TRBV29-1 | 13 | CNAEQISTDTQYF
TRBV14 | 14 | CARLAGEGTDTQYF
TRBV5-1 | 15 | CASSDLSGEEETQYF
TRBV5-1 | 15 | CASRGGTANTGELFF